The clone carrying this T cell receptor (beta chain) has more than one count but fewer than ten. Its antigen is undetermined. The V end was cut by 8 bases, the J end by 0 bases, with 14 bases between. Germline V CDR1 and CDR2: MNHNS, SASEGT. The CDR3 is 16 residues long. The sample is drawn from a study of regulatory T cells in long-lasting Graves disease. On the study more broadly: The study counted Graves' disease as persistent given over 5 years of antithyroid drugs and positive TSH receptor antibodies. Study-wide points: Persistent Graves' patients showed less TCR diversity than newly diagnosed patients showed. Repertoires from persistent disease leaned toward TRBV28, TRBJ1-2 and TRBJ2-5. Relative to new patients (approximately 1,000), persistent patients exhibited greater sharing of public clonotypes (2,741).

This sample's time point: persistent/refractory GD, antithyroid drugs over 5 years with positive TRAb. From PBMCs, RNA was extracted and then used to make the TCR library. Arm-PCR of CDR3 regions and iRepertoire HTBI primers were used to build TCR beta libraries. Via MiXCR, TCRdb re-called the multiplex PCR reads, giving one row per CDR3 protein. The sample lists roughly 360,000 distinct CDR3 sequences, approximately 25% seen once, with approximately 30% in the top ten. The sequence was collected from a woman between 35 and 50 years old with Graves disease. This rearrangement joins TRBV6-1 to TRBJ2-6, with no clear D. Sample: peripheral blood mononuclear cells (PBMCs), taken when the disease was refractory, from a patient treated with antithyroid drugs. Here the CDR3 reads CASLERVSSGANVLTF. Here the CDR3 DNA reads TGTGCCAGCCTAGAAAGGGTTAGCTCTGGGGCCAACGTCCTGACTTTC.